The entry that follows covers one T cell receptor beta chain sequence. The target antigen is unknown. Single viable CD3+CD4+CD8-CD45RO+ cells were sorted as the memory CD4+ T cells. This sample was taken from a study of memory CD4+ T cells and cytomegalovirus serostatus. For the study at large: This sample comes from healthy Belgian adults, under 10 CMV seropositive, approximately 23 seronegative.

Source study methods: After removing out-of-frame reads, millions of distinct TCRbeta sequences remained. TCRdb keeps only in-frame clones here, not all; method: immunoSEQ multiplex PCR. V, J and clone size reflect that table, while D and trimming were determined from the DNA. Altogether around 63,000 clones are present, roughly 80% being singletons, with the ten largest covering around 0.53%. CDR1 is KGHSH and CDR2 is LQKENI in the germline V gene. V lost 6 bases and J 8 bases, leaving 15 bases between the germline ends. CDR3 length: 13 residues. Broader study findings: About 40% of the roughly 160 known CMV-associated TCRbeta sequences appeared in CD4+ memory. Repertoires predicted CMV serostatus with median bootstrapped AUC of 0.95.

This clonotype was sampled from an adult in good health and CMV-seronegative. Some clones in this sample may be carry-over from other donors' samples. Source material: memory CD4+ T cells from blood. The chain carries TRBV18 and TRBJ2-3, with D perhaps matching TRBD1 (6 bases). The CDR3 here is CASSAGTIFTQYF. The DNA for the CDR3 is TGTGCCAGCTCGGCCGGGACAATCTTTACGCAGTATTTT.